The present T cell receptor beta chain was sequenced within a study of CD8+ T cells in alopecia areata. Study in general: Patients received oral tofacitinib, 5 to 10 mg twice daily, for moderate-to-severe alopecia areata. Regarding the study as a whole: In lesional scalp, particularly from alopecia totalis/universalis, clonality was higher than in normal scalp.

RNA extraction and reverse transcription yielded cDNA as sequencing template. Clones were sequenced by immunoSEQ multiplex PCR, and TCRdb holds only the in-frame ones, with some missing. Here the sample spans some 210,000 clones, 57% being singletons. Both CD4+ and CD8+ T cells were separated by sorting PBMCs. About this clone: Its antigen is currently unknown.

Germline CDR1 reads SGHTA; CDR2 reads FQGNSA. V trimming: 5 bases; J trimming: 2 bases; junction bases outside the gene matches: 11. The CDR3 loop spans 16 amino acids. The source is a human donor with alopecia areata. The V and J genes are TRBV7-2 and TRBJ1-2, with 7 bases matching TRBD1. Sequencing was performed on CD4+ T cells sorted from blood, taken at week 0. This CDR3 is CASSPATGTLNYGYTF. CDR3 nucleotide sequence: TGTGCCAGCAGCCCAGCGACAGGGACTCTCAACTATGGCTACACCTTC.